This note documents a single TCR beta chain sequence. This entry comes from a study of blood T cell repertoires in COVID-19. Germline V lookup: CDR1 MNHEY, CDR2 SVGAGI. The CDR3 runs 15 residues. Losses at the gene ends were 7 bases for V and 1 base for J; bases not matched to a gene: 4. Produced via immunoSEQ multiplex PCR; TCRdb's table is partial and in-frame only. Found here are about 100,000 clones, 70% to 90% of them singletons; the top ten hold over 2%. The clonotype comes from a middle-aged man with active COVID-19. The chain combines TRBV6-5 with TRBJ2-3, with 11 bases that match TRBD1. The sequencing input was peripheral blood. CDR3 loop: CASILGQGGTDTQYF. The CDR3 nucleotides read TGTGCCAGCATTCTGGGACAGGGGGGCACAGATACGCAGTATTTT.